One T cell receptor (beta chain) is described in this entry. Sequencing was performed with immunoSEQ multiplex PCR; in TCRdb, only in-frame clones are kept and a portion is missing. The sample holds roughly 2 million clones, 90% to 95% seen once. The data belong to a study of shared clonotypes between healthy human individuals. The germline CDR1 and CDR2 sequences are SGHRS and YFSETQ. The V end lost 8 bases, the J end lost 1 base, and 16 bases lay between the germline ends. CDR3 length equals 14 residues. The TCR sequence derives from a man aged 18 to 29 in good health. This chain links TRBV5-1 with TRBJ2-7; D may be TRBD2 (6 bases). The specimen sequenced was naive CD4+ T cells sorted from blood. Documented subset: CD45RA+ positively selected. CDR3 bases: TGCGCCAGTAATCTAGAGGCGGGGTCCTACGAGCAGTACTTC. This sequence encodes CASNLEAGSYEQYF.